These T cell receptor beta chains were read from a single sample in a study of a mutant IDH1 vaccine in newly diagnosed glioma. Their antigens are not known. Repertoires were generated with immunoSEQ multiplex PCR, while TCRdb's copy carries only in-frame clones and drops some. Of around 58,000 clones listed, 75% to 85% were seen once; the top ten hold 3% to 3.5%. The sample was PBMCs, taken from a glioma patient whose treatment included an IDH1 peptide vaccine. These receptors all come from a man aged 30-40 years with glioma. Both conserved end residues are part of each CDR3. Each record gives: CDR3 length, J gene, V gene, D gene, clone size, CDR3 protein. The D gene is left open where the match is weak. Size is stated for part of the rows, as once, few or many counts, or as a class when the clone is expanded.

>16|TRBJ2-3|TRBV5-1|.|.
CASTLVSGSSTDTQYF
>11|TRBJ1-1|TRBV18|.|.
CASSGVEIAFF
>11|TRBJ1-1|TRBV6-5|.|few
CASRSTLAAFF
>14|TRBJ1-2|TRBV7-8|TRBD1|.
CASSLVGTGYGYTF
>17|TRBJ2-1|TRBV7-8|TRBD2|.
CASSLDGRGSSYNEQFF
>13|TRBJ1-5|TRBV29-1|TRBD1|.
CSVETGDNQPQHF
>14|TRBJ2-1|TRBV6-5|.|.
CASSYRGAYNEQFF
>19|TRBJ2-1|TRBV5-4|TRBD2|.
CASSFIPWASGGAFNEQFF
>15|TRBJ2-7|TRBV4-1|.|.
CASSEGSGRTYEQYF
>15|TRBJ1-1|TRBV6-1|TRBD1|.
CASSEALQGGTEAFF
>15|TRBJ1-2|TRBV10-3|.|.
CAISESQGANYGYTF
>15|TRBJ1-1|TRBV11-2|.|.
CASVSPGLRGTEAFF
>14|TRBJ1-5|TRBV25-1|.|.
CASSEGASNQPQHF
>14|TRBJ2-5|TRBV6-5|.|.
CASCPTRGGETQYF
>13|TRBJ1-4|TRBV2|TRBD1|few
CASNRGWREKLFF
>11|TRBJ2-3|TRBV6-6|.|.
CASLRTDTQYF
>15|TRBJ2-1|TRBV14|.|.
CASSARTLSYNEQFF
>15|TRBJ2-7|TRBV11-3|.|.
CASSLGGQGNYEQYF
>15|TRBJ1-2|TRBV28|TRBD1|.
CAAEYSIGRGRGYTF
>16|TRBJ2-3|TRBV18|.|.
CASSPLDTASTDTQYF
>14|TRBJ2-1|TRBV14|.|.
CASRPFTGLNEQFF
>15|TRBJ2-1|TRBV6-1|TRBD1|.
CASSKQGAGYNEQFF
>14|TRBJ1-5|TRBV2|.|.
CASSGQNSNQPQHF
>11|TRBJ2-1|TRBV10-1|.|.
CASSSYNEQFF
>14|TRBJ1-2|TRBV5-4|TRBD1|.
CASSLTGEGRGYTF
>18|TRBJ1-6|TRBV5-1|TRBD1|.
CASTDRDRWSSYNSPLHF
>15|TRBJ1-5|TRBV13|.|.
CASSLGRTPLEPQHF
>14|TRBJ2-7|TRBV2|.|.
CASSAEFGGDEQYF
>15|TRBJ2-7|TRBV19|.|once
CASSIDNGASYEQYF
>16|TRBJ2-4|TRBV19|.|.
CASNSLEGAIKNIQYF
>12|TRBJ1-3|TRBV29-1|TRBD1|.
CSVRQGGNTIYF
>14|TRBJ1-2|TRBV7-9|.|few
CASSLETLRNDYTF
>16|TRBJ1-1|TRBV4-1|TRBD1|.
CASSQPNRGPNTEAFF
>11|TRBJ2-7|TRBV20-1|.|.
CSAASLVEQYF
>16|TRBJ1-6|TRBV5-6|.|.
CASSLALSGNNSPLHF
>14|TRBJ1-2|TRBV5-4|TRBD1|.
CASSPEQGARGYTF
>14|TRBJ2-4|TRBV15|.|.
CATRETGEGYIQYF
>15|TRBJ2-7|TRBV7-9|.|.
CASSLAMGPRGEQYF
>17|TRBJ2-1|TRBV9|TRBD1|.
CASSVGVGTGRYNEQFF
>16|TRBJ1-6|TRBV13|TRBD1|.
CASRSGRRGHNSPLHF
>16|TRBJ2-2|TRBV4-3|.|.
CASSQAPGANTGELFF
>11|TRBJ1-3|TRBV7-9|.|few
CASVGGNTIYF
>15|TRBJ2-3|TRBV9|.|.
CASSVGFGSTDTQYF
>12|TRBJ1-1|TRBV5-4|.|few
CASSPRGFEAFF
>12|TRBJ1-1|TRBV7-9|.|few
CASSSGPQGAFF
>14|TRBJ1-5|TRBV5-8|.|few
CASSVGISNQPQHF
>16|TRBJ1-5|TRBV4-1|TRBD1|few
CASSQGTGAENQPQHF
>12|TRBJ1-2|TRBV28|.|.
CASSWGPDGYTF
>17|TRBJ1-2|TRBV7-9|.|.
CASSVSPPGSSLYGYTF
>14|TRBJ1-4|TRBV6-6|.|.
CASRGDTTNEKLFF
>14|TRBJ1-5|TRBV11-2|TRBD1|.
CASSLEGGDQPQHF
>13|TRBJ2-7|TRBV10-1|TRBD1|.
CASSEDRVGEQYF
>12|TRBJ2-1|TRBV7-9|TRBD1|medium-sized
CASRGQGFEQFF